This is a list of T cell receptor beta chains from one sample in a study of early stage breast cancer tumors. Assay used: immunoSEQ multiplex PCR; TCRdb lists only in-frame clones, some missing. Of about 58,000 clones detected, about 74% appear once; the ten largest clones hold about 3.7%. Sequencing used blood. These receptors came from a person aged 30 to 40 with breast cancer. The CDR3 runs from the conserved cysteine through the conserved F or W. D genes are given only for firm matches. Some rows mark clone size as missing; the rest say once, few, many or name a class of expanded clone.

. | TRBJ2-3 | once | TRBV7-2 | CASSPPLDTQYF | TGTGCCAGCAGCCCCCCCCTTGATACGCAGTATTTT
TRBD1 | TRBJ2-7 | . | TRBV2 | CASSEADRLGHEQYF | TGTGCCAGCAGTGAAGCGGACAGGTTGGGCCACGAGCAGTACTTC
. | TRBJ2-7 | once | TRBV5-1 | CASSSLRREQYF | TGCGCCAGCAGCTCGTTACGACGGGAGCAGTACTTC
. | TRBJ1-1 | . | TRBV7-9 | CASSVDPNTEAFF | TGTGCCAGCAGCGTCGACCCGAACACTGAAGCTTTCTTT
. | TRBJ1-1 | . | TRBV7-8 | CASSWDRNTEAFF | TGTGCCAGCAGCTGGGATCGGAACACTGAAGCTTTCTTT
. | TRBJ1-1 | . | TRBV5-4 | CASSLTDMNTEAFF | TGTGCCAGCAGCTTGACGGACATGAACACTGAAGCTTTCTTT
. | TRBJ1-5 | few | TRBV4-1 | CASSQVWGGQPQHF | TGCGCCAGCAGCCAAGTATGGGGCGGGCAGCCCCAGCATTTT
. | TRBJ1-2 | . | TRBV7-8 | CASSFRTGANYGYTF | TGTGCCAGCAGCTTCCGGACGGGAGCTAACTATGGCTACACCTTC
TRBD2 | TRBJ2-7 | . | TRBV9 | CASSVGPSGRAYEQYF | TGTGCCAGCAGCGTAGGACCTAGCGGGAGGGCATACGAGCAGTACTTC
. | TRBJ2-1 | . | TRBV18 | CASSPTALVSSYNEQFF | TGTGCCAGCTCACCCACCGCGCTGGTTAGCTCCTACAATGAGCAGTTCTTC
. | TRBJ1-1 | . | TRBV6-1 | CASSEVWGNTEAFF | TGTGCCAGCAGTGAAGTTTGGGGGAACACTGAAGCTTTCTTT
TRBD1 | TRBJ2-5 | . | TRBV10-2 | CASRPGQGSLETQYF | TGCGCCAGCAGACCTGGACAGGGGAGTCTAGAGACCCAGTACTTC
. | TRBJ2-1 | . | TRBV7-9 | CASSFRRRGINEQFF | TGTGCCAGCAGCTTTAGAAGGAGAGGGATTAATGAGCAGTTCTTC
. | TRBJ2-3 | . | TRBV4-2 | CASSQPSTDTQYF | TGTGCCAGCAGCCAACCGTCCACAGATACGCAGTATTTT